This T cell receptor (beta chain) was sequenced during a study of Ad26.COV2.S vaccination and SARS-CoV-2 variants. Generated by immunoSEQ multiplex PCR, the TCRdb table keeps only in-frame clones and is missing some. The data contain more than 400,000 clones, less than 95% of them singletons. Losses at the gene ends were 4 bases for V and 6 bases for J; bases not matched to a gene: 4. Germline lookup yields CDR1 KGHDR and CDR2 SFDVKD. The CDR3 sequence is 14 residues long. Stated treatment: 15 to 20 received Ad26.COV2.S at low or high dose, single or two shots; about 5 received placebo; per-sample allocation not given. Sampling happened 63 days after the first vaccine or placebo injection.

This chain joins TRBV24-1 and TRBJ2-2; 7 nucleotides align to TRBD2. The specimen was peripheral blood, collected in a trial of Ad26.COV2.S vaccine versus placebo. The TCR comes from a person aged 18-60 years who received the Ad26.COV2.S COVID-19 vaccine or a placebo. CDR3 sequence: CATSDATSAGELFF. CDR3 nucleotide sequence: TGTGCCACCAGTGACGCAACTAGCGCCGGGGAGCTGTTTTTT.